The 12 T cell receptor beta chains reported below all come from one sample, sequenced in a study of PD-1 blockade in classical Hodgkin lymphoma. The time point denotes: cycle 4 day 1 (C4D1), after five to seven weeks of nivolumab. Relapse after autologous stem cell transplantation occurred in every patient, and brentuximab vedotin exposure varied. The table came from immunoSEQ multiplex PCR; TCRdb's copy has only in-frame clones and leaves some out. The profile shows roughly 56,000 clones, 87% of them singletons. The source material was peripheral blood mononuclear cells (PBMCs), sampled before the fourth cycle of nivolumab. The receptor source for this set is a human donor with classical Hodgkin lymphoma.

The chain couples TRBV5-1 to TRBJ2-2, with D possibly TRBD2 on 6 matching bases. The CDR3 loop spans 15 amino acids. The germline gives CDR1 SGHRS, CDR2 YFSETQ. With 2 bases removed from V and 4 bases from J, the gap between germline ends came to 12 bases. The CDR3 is CASSFTGLATGELFF. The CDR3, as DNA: TGCGCCAGCAGCTTCACGGGACTGGCCACCGGGGAGCTGTTTTTT. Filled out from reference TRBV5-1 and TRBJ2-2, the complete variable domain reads KAGVTQTPRYLIKTRGQQVTLSCSPISGHRSVSWYQQTPGQGLQFLFEYFSETQRNKGNFPGRFSGRQFSNSRSEMNVSTLELGDSALYLCASSFTGLATGELFFGEGSRLTVL.

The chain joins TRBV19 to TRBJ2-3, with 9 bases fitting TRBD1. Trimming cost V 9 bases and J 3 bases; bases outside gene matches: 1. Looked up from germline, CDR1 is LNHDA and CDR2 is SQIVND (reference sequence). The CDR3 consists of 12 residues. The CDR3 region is CASGQGTDTQYF. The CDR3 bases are TGTGCCAGCGGACAGGGGACAGATACGCAGTATTTT.

This CDR3 reads CASNPRGPGETQYF. CDR3 bases: TGTGCCAGCAACCCCAGGGGGCCCGGAGAGACCCAGTACTTC. V gene TRBV6-5 combines with J gene TRBJ2-5; TRBD1 matches 8 bases. The ends lost 7 bases at V and 4 bases at J; junction bases unmatched: 8. Germline CDR1 MNHEY, CDR2 SVGAGI. CDR3 size: 14 residues.

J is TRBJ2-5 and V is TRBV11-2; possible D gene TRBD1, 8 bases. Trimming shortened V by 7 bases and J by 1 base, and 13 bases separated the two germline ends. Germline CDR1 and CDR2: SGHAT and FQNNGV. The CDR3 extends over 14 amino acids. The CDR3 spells CASNRGGRQETQYF. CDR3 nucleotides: TGTGCCAGCAACAGGGGGGGCCGCCAAGAGACCCAGTACTTC.

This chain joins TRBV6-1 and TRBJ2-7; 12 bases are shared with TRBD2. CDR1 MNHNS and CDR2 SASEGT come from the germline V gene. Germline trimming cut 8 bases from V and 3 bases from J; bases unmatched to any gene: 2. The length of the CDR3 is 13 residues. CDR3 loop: CASETSGGYEQYF. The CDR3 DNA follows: TGTGCCAGCGAGACTAGCGGGGGCTACGAGCAGTACTTC.

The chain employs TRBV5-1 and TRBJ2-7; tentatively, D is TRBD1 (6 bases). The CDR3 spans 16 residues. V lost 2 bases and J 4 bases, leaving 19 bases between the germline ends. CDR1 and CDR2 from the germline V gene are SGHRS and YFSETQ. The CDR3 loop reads CASSFDRPKEGYEQYF. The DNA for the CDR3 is TGCGCCAGCAGCTTCGACAGGCCCAAAGAGGGGTACGAGCAGTACTTC.

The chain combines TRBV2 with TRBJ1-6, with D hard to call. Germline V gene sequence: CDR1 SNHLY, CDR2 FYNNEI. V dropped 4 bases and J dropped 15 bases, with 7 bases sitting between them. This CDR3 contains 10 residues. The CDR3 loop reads CASSGQDLHF. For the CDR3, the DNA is TGTGCCAGCAGTGGGCAGGACCTCCACTTT.

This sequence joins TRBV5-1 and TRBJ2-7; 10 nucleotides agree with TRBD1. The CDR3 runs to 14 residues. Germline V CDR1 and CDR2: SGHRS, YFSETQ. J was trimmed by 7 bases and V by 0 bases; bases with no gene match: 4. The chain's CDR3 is CASSLGQGAEEQYF. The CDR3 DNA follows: TGCGCCAGCAGCTTGGGACAGGGGGCTGAGGAGCAGTACTTC.

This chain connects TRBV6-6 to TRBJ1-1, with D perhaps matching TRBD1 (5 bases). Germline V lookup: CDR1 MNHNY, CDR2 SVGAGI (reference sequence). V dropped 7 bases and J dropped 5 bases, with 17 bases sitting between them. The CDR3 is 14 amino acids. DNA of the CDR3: TGTGCCAGCAAACAGGTTGTTGGTGAAACTGAAGCTTTCTTT. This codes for CASKQVVGETEAFF.

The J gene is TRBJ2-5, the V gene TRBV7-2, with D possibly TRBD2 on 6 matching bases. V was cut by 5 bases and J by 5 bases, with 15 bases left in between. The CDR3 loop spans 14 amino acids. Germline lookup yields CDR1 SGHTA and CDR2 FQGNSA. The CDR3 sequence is CASSHSGETETQYF. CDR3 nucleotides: TGTGCCAGCAGCCATTCGGGGGAAACGGAGACCCAGTACTTC.

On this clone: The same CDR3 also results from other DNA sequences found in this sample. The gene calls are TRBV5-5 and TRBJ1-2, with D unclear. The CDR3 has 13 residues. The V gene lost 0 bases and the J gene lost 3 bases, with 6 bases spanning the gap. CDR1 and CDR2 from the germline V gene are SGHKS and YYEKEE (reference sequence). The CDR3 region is CASSLGGDYGYTF. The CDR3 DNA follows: TGTGCCAGCAGCTTGGGAGGTGACTATGGCTACACCTTC.

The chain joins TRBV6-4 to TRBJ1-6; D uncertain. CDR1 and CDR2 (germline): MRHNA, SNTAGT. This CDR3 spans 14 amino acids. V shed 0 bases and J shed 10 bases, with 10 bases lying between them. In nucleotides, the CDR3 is TGTGCCAGCAGTGACTCTCGGAGGGAGTCACCCCTCCACTTT. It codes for CASSDSRRESPLHF.